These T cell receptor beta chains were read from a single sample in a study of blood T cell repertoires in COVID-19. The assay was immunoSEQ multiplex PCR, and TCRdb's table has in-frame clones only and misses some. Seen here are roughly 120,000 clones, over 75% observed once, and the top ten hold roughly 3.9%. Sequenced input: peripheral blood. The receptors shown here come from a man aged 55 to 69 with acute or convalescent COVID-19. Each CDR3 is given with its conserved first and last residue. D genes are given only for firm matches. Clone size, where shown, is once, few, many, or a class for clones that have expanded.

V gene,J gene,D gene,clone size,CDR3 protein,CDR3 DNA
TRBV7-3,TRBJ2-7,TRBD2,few,CASSLTAGEGYEQYF,TGTGCCAGCAGCTTAACAGCGGGGGAGGGATACGAGCAGTACTTC
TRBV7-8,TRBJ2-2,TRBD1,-,CASSSQTGSGTGELFF,TGTGCCAGCAGTTCACAGACAGGGTCGGGAACCGGGGAGCTGTTTTTT
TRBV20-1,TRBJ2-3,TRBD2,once,CSASTSGTTDTQYF,TGCAGTGCTAGTACTAGCGGGACTACAGATACGCAGTATTTT
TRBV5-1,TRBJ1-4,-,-,CASSPREVNEKLFF,TGCGCCAGCAGCCCTCGCGAGGTTAATGAAAAACTGTTTTTT
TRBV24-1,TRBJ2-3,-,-,CATSDWASTDTQYF,TGTGCCACCAGTGATTGGGCCAGCACAGATACGCAGTATTTT
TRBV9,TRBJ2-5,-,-,CASSPRGFQETQYF,TGTGCCAGCAGCCCCAGGGGTTTCCAAGAGACCCAGTACTTC
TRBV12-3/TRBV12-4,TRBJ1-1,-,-,CASSLMGGTEAFF,TGTGCCAGCAGTTTAATGGGAGGAACTGAAGCTTTCTTT
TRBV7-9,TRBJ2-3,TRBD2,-,CASSLSRETDTQYF,TGTGCCAGCAGCTTATCGCGGGAGACAGATACGCAGTATTTT
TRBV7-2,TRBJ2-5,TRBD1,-,CASSLAGQGGQNTQYF,TGTGCCAGCAGCTTAGCCGGACAGGGGGGCCAAAATACCCAGTACTTC
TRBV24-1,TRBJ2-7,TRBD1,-,CATSDPWTGNEQYF,TGTGCCACCAGTGATCCCTGGACAGGGAACGAGCAGTACTTC
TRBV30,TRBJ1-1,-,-,CAWSCAEAFF,TGTGCCTGGAGTTGCGCTGAAGCTTTCTTT
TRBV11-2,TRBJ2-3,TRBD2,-,CASSFSGRVADTQYF,TGTGCCAGCAGCTTTAGCGGGAGGGTAGCAGATACGCAGTATTTT
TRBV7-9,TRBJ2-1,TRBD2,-,CASSLVPLAGGSKFF,TGTGCCAGCAGCTTGGTCCCTCTAGCGGGAGGATCAAAGTTCTTC
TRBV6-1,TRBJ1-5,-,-,CASSGPLRGRDSNQPQHF,TGTGCCAGCAGTGGCCCCCTCCGGGGTCGGGATAGCAATCAGCCCCAGCATTTT
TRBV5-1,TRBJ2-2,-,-,CASKANPGEAAGELFF,TGCGCCAGCAAGGCCAATCCGGGGGAAGCGGCCGGGGAGCTGTTTTTT
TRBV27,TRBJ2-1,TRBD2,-,CASSASGTSGRPGGNEQFF,TGTGCCAGCAGTGCCTCAGGGACTAGCGGGAGGCCGGGGGGGAATGAGCAGTTCTTC
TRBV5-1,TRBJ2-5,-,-,CASSIVAGQETQYF,TGCGCCAGCAGCATCGTGGCGGGCCAAGAGACCCAGTACTTC
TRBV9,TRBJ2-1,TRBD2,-,CASSVGGTTENEQFF,TGTGCCAGCAGCGTAGGCGGGACTACTGAGAATGAGCAGTTCTTC
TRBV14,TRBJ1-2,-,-,CASSAQGISGYTF,TGTGCCAGCAGCGCTCAGGGGATCTCTGGCTACACCTTC
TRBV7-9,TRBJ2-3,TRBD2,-,CASSPGLAGAVADTQYF,TGTGCCAGCAGCCCGGGACTAGCGGGAGCGGTCGCAGATACGCAGTATTTT
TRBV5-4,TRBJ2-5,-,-,CASSSSYNREETQYF,TGTGCCAGCAGCTCATCTTATAATCGGGAAGAGACCCAGTACTTC
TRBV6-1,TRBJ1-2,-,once,CASSEAGLVYGYTF,TGTGCCAGCAGTGAAGCGGGGCTGGTTTATGGCTACACCTTC
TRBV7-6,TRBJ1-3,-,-,CASSLRGSENTIYF,TGTGCCAGCAGCCTAAGGGGATCCGAAAACACCATATATTTT
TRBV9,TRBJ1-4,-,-,CASSAYGGGATNEKLFF,TGTGCCAGCAGCGCGTATGGGGGAGGGGCGACTAATGAAAAACTGTTTTTT
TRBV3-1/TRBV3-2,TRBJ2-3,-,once,CASSPSAGANTQYF,TGTGCCAGCAGCCCCAGCGCGGGGGCAAATACGCAGTATTTT
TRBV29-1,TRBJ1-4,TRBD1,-,CSVETGPPEKLFF,TGCAGCGTTGAGACAGGGCCCCCCGAAAAACTGTTTTTT
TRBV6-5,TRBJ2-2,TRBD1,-,CASSYTTGLTGELFF,TGTGCCAGCAGTTACACGACAGGGCTCACCGGGGAGCTGTTTTTT
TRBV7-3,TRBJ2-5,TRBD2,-,CASSSGGWEETQYF,TGTGCCAGCAGTTCGGGAGGATGGGAAGAGACCCAGTACTTC
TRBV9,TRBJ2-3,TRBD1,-,CASSVAGQGLADTQYF,TGTGCCAGCAGCGTAGCGGGACAGGGGTTAGCAGATACGCAGTATTTT
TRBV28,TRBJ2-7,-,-,CATQGAGSGAYEQYF,TGTGCCACCCAGGGCGCCGGAAGTGGGGCCTACGAGCAGTACTTC
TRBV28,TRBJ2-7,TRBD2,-,CASSSLQREVTYEQYF,TGTGCCAGCAGTTCCCTCCAGCGGGAGGTTACCTACGAGCAGTACTTC
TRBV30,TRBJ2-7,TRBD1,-,CAWSGAGTGGYEQYF,TGTGCCTGGAGTGGCGCCGGGACAGGGGGCTACGAGCAGTACTTC
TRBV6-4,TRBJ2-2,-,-,CASSMAENTGELFF,TGTGCCAGCAGCATGGCGGAGAACACCGGGGAGCTGTTTTTT
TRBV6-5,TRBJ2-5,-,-,CASSYSPETQYF,TGTGCCAGCAGTTACTCCCCGGAGACCCAGTACTTC
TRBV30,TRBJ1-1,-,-,CASRGMNTEAFF,TGTGCCTCCAGGGGTATGAACACTGAAGCTTTCTTT
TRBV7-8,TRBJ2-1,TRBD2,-,CASSLAAGRAVEQFF,TGTGCCAGCAGCTTAGCGGCCGGGAGGGCCGTTGAGCAGTTCTTC
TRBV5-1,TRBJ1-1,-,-,CASSLGHPGTEAFF,TGCGCCAGCAGCTTGGGACACCCGGGGACTGAAGCTTTCTTT
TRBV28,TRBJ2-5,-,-,CASTQGARETQYF,TGTGCCAGCACTCAGGGTGCGAGGGAGACCCAGTACTTC
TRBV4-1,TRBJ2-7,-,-,CASSFRQSSSYEQYF,TGCGCCAGCAGCTTCAGACAGTCAAGCTCCTACGAGCAGTACTTC
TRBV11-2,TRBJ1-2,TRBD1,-,CASSLGQNYGYTF,TGTGCCAGCAGCCTGGGACAGAACTATGGCTACACCTTC
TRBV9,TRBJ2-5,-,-,CASSVAGGQETQYF,TGTGCCAGCAGCGTAGCCGGGGGACAAGAGACCCAGTACTTC
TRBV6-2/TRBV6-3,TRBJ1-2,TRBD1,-,CASSAGTGGFSGYTF,TGTGCCAGCAGCGCCGGGACAGGGGGCTTTAGTGGCTACACCTTC
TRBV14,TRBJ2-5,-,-,CASSLLDSQETQYF,TGTGCCAGCAGCCTCCTCGACAGCCAAGAGACCCAGTACTTC
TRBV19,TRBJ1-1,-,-,CASSIWGESYTEAFF,TGTGCCAGTAGTATCTGGGGCGAGTCGTACACTGAAGCTTTCTTT
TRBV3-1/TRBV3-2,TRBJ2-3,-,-,CASSQEDTQYF,TGTGCCAGCAGCCAGGAGGATACGCAGTATTTT
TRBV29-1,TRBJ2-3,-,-,CSVMEGGRQYF,TGCAGCGTCATGGAGGGAGGACGGCAGTATTTT
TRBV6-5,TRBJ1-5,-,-,CASLGGAAQPQHF,TGTGCCAGCCTCGGGGGGGCCGCTCAGCCCCAGCATTTT
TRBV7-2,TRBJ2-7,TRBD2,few,CASSSRVLAGEQYF,TGTGCCAGCAGCTCCCGAGTCCTAGCGGGGGAGCAGTACTTC
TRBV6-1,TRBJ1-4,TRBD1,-,CASSEDYSGGREKLFF,TGTGCCAGCAGTGAAGACTACTCAGGGGGCCGGGAAAAACTGTTTTTT
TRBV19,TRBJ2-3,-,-,CASSIQAVSTDTQYF,TGTGCCAGTAGTATACAGGCAGTTAGCACAGATACGCAGTATTTT
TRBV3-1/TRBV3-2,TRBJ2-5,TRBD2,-,CASSQVGLAVQETQYF,TGTGCCAGCAGCCAAGTTGGACTAGCGGTCCAAGAGACCCAGTACTTC
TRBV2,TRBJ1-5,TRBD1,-,CASSPDRGDNQPQHF,TGTGCCAGCAGCCCTGACAGGGGTGACAATCAGCCCCAGCATTTT
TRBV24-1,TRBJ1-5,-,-,CATSGGRGDNQPQHF,TGTGCCACCAGTGGAGGCCGGGGGGACAATCAGCCCCAGCATTTT
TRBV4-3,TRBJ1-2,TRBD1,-,CASSQERQGRYGYTF,TGCGCCAGCAGCCAAGAGCGACAGGGCAGATATGGCTACACCTTC
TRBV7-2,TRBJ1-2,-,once,CASSPTREPFYGYTF,TGTGCCAGCAGCCCTACTCGGGAGCCTTTCTATGGCTACACCTTC
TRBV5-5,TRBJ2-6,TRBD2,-,CASSGERDGGANVLTF,TGTGCCAGCAGCGGCGAGCGGGACGGTGGGGCCAACGTCCTGACTTTC
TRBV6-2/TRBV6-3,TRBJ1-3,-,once,CASSYVRAGGTGNTIYF,TGTGCCAGCAGTTACGTGAGGGCTGGAGGAACTGGAAACACCATATATTTT
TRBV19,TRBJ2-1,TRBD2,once,CASSVHSGGSYNEQFF,TGTGCCAGTAGTGTCCATAGCGGGGGTTCCTACAATGAGCAGTTCTTC
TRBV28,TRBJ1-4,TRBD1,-,CASSPEGASEKLFF,TGTGCCAGCAGCCCAGAGGGGGCATCGGAAAAACTGTTTTTT